This record covers a single T cell receptor (beta chain). This clone was seen a single time. Its antigen has not been determined. The sample holds no much larger clone one base away, and base qualities are not on file. This sample was taken from a study of cytomegalovirus exposure and HLA in healthy donors (dated by TCRdb to about 2017). For context, the study as a whole: According to an earlier analysis of 550 to 700 of the donors, about 179 million T cells yielded some 110 million unique TCR beta sequences and about 300 Gb of sequence data. An early release covering approximately 600 HLA-typed donors comprised roughly 300 gigabases of sequencing data and 85 million or so unique TCR sequences. Among the roughly 430 genotyped donors, roughly 80% belonged to the genetic ancestry cluster associated with self-reported Caucasian donors. The study was designed to test whether signatures of past pathogen exposure could be identified by cataloging public T cell receptors. The T cell repertoires of about 700 subjects were profiled by immunosequencing and related to cytomegalovirus serostatus. Besides the first cohort of hundreds of subjects, a separate validation cohort made up of 120 or so different subjects was used. High-throughput TCR immunosequencing, statistical association of individual TCRs with disease status, and machine learning were combined to predict cytomegalovirus infection status. To study patterns of TCR occurrence, a later analysis re-analyzed previously published TCR beta repertoires from several hundred donors and added high-resolution HLA genotyping. Rather than drawing on any new phenotypic data, the later analysis identified candidate immune exposures from TCR beta sequences and the way those sequences occurred across donors. To decide whether each TCR beta V gene segment behaved as functional or pseudogenic, an earlier analysis of approximately 620 of the donors relied on high-throughput TCR beta sequencing. Donor age, sex, ethnicity and CMV serostatus were compiled together with the repertoire data. Genome-wide SNP genotypes for about three fifths of the roughly 670 donors were used in a later genetic analysis, which treated that subset as a discovery cohort. All discovery cohort repertoires had been generated on a single sequencing platform. Both class I and class II loci were covered by HLA typing, at four-digit resolution. Typing coverage varied by locus: roughly 629-630 donors for A, B, C, DRB1 and DQB1; some 520 for DQA1; approximately 610 for DPA1; some 470 for DPB1. Roughly 5 DR-DQ haplotypes were handled as single units for association and clustering, since linkage in the cohort was strong. Among some 410 genotyped donors of the cohort, an average of approximately 250,000 unique TCR beta nucleotide sequences were sequenced per donor, around 20% of them non-productive.

Study-level results and caveats: Correlated functional status among segregating V segments might reflect linkage disequilibrium, but an unknown experimental factor could not be ruled out. In a later genetic analysis, a missense DCLRE1C variant was associated with V-gene and J-gene trimming of TCR beta chains, and the association was replicated in an independent cohort. HLA typing was unavailable for some donors at each locus, so association tests used only the typed subset. A cluster of highly shared sequence variants was judged likely to represent a technical artifact of the sequencing pipeline. According to a later genetic analysis, donors in an Asian-associated ancestry cluster had fewer N-insertions in productive TCRs than the roughly 670-donor mean. While some public TCRs were present in many individuals, most TCR sequences turned up only very rarely across donors. Assigning TCR associations to individual alleles was difficult when HLA alleles, especially DR and DQ, strongly co-occurred. Compared with equally common non-associated chains, HLA-associated TCR beta chains in a later analysis were more clonally expanded and had lower generation probabilities. Presence/absence analyses assumed roughly uniform sequencing depth across donors, an assumption that may not hold. Cytomegalovirus status was reported to be diagnosed by the classifier with high specificity and sensitivity in both the original and validation cohorts. Most CMV-associated TCR beta chains appeared to be HLA-restricted in a later analysis, and the HLA associations seemed to be driven largely by CMV exposure. A further reported finding was that TCR beta sequences accurately predicted the HLA-A and HLA-B alleles for most subjects in the first cohort. In a later analysis, around 17,000 TCR beta sequences were associated with specific HLA alleles at a false discovery rate of 0.05. A later analysis reported that several top co-occurrence clusters appeared linked to parvovirus B19, influenza, CMV and Epstein-Barr virus. CMV serostatus was the only immune exposure information available for the cohort. This cohort had only TCR beta chains sequenced, and the lack of alpha or paired-chain data limited which features could be detected. Broadly in line with IMGT annotations, most TCR beta V segments showed up in productive rearrangements about 87% or about 30% of the time in an earlier analysis of 587 of the donors. In a later analysis, TCR association rates were found to vary across HLA loci, with the most associated TCRs seen for DRB1 alleles and the fewest for HLA-C alleles. Approximately 18 rarely observed V segments, including chromosome 9 orphons, were excluded from the earlier analysis of some 590 of the donors because counts were too low. The study gave a list of about 170 TCR beta chains associated with cytomegalovirus. In vitro tests confirmed that a few of the cytomegalovirus-associated TCR beta chains recognize cytomegalovirus antigens. It was suggested by the authors that the approach could potentially be generalized to other disease states and immunological phenotypes.

Receptors were amplified or captured by the immunoSEQ multiplex PCR assay. For the multiplex PCR, a mixture combining 60 forward primers for TCR Vbeta segments and 13 reverse primers for TCR Jbeta segments was used. The CDR3 region of rearranged TCR beta genes was amplified from genomic DNA with a multiplex PCR assay. The amplified TCR beta libraries were sequenced on the Illumina HiSeq System as 87-base-pair reads. Turning to the authors' computational methods: In a later analysis, some 80 million unique TCR beta chains were counted across the approximately 640 repertoires, and around 10 million of these chains were shared by at least two donors. To remove PCR and sequencing errors, raw reads were error-corrected and collapsed into unique sequences using a nearest-neighbor algorithm that merged closely related sequences. V, D and J gene segments were assigned by aligning CDR3 sequences to IMGT reference sequences. For a sequence to be retained, at least a six-nucleotide match to both a V gene segment and a J gene segment was required. Rearrangements were classified as productive when the CDR3 lacked stop codons and remained in frame with V and J, and all other rearrangements were classified as non-productive. Following IMGT convention, CDR3 was defined as the stretch from the second conserved V-encoded cysteine to the conserved J-encoded phenylalanine. The earlier analysis of 500 to 750 of the donors excluded any sequence lacking an unambiguous match to a single V gene segment. An earlier analysis of several hundred of the donors called V segments functional above 56.7% productive rearrangements and segregating when the between-donor standard deviation exceeded 5%. To diagnose cytomegalovirus status from the catalog of TCR beta chain sequences, a statistical classification framework was built. In a later analysis, TCR nucleotide sequences were compared against IMGT/GENE-DB human TR gene sequences so that V and J genes could be assigned. In a later analysis, CDR3 sequences and most-parsimonious VDJ recombination scenarios were assigned using the TCRdist pipeline. In a later analysis, every TCR beta chain was defined by the combination of its CDR3 amino acid sequence and its V-gene family, and reads without a unique V-gene family were dropped. To address suspected cross-contamination and a sequencing artifact, a later analysis removed under 600 highly shared, low-generation-probability nucleotide sequences. In a later analysis, a clonal expansion index for each public chain was calculated from normalized within-repertoire ranks of inferred template counts. In a later analysis, generation probabilities were computed using a VDJ recombination model fitted to out-of-frame rearrangements, and the results were checked against IGoR. A later analysis scored TCR-TCR, TCR-HLA and TCR-CMV co-occurrence with hypergeometric tests, applying a repertoire-size bias correction to TCR pairs. To estimate false discovery rates, a later analysis permuted the HLA or CMV assignments 20 times. In a later analysis, co-occurring TCRs were grouped with DBSCAN, and TCRdist sequence similarity was added when clustering was performed within HLA-allele-positive subsets. Co-occurrence clustering excluded repertoires with fewer than 30,000 or more than 120,000 public chains, plus five with anomalous nucleotide sharing. TCRdb took this table from immuneACCESS and kept in-frame rearrangements with V and J called. Such tables lack part of the clones; where checked against another copy, unresolved V genes explain under half of the gap, and the rest is unexplained. Clonal size and the V and J genes are those of that table, whereas D and trimming came from the DNA. Counted in this sample were some 220,000 clones; roughly 85% of them appeared once. Around 0.22% of the sample comes from the top ten.

The cohort consisted of 650 to 850 healthy bone marrow donors. Cohort members were all nominally healthy when sampled, although unrecorded immune exposures were likely present. The donor tested CMV seronegative and was one of the 352 seronegative cohort members. Each donor provided a peripheral blood sample, and peripheral blood mononuclear cells were used for TCR beta sequencing. The Qiagen DNeasy Blood Extraction Kit was used to extract genomic DNA from the blood cell samples. This clonotype originated in a girl under 10 years old in good health and CMV-seronegative. Sequencing input: PBMCs.

The CDR3 is CASSEAGGAFREQFF. The nucleotide sequence reads as follows: TGTGCCAGCAGTGAGGCAGGGGGCGCGTTTCGGGAGCAGTTCTTC. The chain links TRBV2 with TRBJ2-1, with 8 bases matching TRBD1. The germline V gene yields SNHLY for CDR1 and FYNNEI for CDR2. The CDR3 measures 15 amino acids from cysteine to phenylalanine. Just CDR3 DNA is preserved here, 45 bases in frame from base 1. V is trimmed back by 3 bases and J by 10 bases, and the junction contains 11 bases that no gene match accounts for.